These T cell receptor beta chains were read from a single sample in a study of T cell responses to AZD1222 COVID-19 vaccine. Generated by immunoSEQ multiplex PCR, the TCRdb table keeps only in-frame clones and is missing some. The sample contains 150,000 to 200,000 clones, around 88% of which appear only once. This specimen was peripheral blood, taken 28 days after the second AZD1222 dose. These receptors were obtained from an adult who received the AZD1222 COVID-19 vaccine. Both conserved end residues are part of each CDR3. Fields, in order: clone size, D gene, J gene, V gene, CDR3 DNA, CDR3 protein. The D gene is left open where the match is weak. A clone size is listed for some rows: how often the clone was seen (once, few, many), or a class if it is expanded.

>NA|NA|TRBJ1-5|TRBV5-6
TGTGCCAGCAGCGGGAGCCCTAATCAGCCCCAGCATTTT
CASSGSPNQPQHF
>NA|TRBD1|TRBJ1-5|TRBV24-1
TGTGCCACCAGTGATTTGACGGGACAGGCCAATCAGCCCCAGCATTTT
CATSDLTGQANQPQHF
>NA|NA|TRBJ2-7|TRBV28
TGTGCCAGCAGTTTGGTGGGGATTTTGAGCCACGAGCAGTACTTC
CASSLVGILSHEQYF
>NA|NA|TRBJ1-6|TRBV5-8
TGTGCCAGCAGCTTGGGACAGGTTCCCGGGGTGTCACCCCTCCACTTT
CASSLGQVPGVSPLHF
>few|TRBD1|TRBJ1-5|TRBV6-5
TGTGCCAGCACAACCGGGACAGGGTGGGATCAGCCCCAGCATTTT
CASTTGTGWDQPQHF
>NA|NA|TRBJ1-1|TRBV4-3
TGCGCCAGCAGCCAAGATTTGGGCAGGGAAGCTTTCTTT
CASSQDLGREAFF
>NA|NA|TRBJ1-2|TRBV3-1/TRBV3-2
TGTGCCAGCAGCCAATTAAGTTCTAACTATGGCTACACCTTC
CASSQLSSNYGYTF
>NA|NA|TRBJ1-6|TRBV7-9
TGTGCCAGCAGCTTAGGGGGGAGGAGTTCACCCCTCCACTTT
CASSLGGRSSPLHF
>NA|NA|TRBJ2-7|TRBV7-7
TGTGCCAGCAGCCTAGGCCCTAGCTCCTACGAGCAGTACTTC
CASSLGPSSYEQYF
>NA|NA|TRBJ2-1|TRBV13
TGTGCCAGCAGCTCCCCAGGCAATGAGCAGTTCTTC
CASSSPGNEQFF
>NA|TRBD2|TRBJ2-1|TRBV20-1
TGCAGTGCTAGTCGGGGGGGCGTTTCCTACAATGAGCAGTTCTTC
CSASRGGVSYNEQFF
>NA|NA|TRBJ2-7|TRBV7-2
TGTGCCAGCAGCTTATGGCAGGGTTTTGGGGAGCAGTACTTC
CASSLWQGFGEQYF
>NA|NA|TRBJ1-5|TRBV19
TGTGCCAGTAATCAGCGAGGGGGGGAACAGCCCCAGCATTTT
CASNQRGGEQPQHF
>NA|NA|TRBJ1-2|TRBV6-5
TGTGCCAGCAGTACCCGGGAGGTTAACTATGGCTACACCTTC
CASSTREVNYGYTF
>NA|NA|TRBJ2-2|TRBV7-2
TGTGCCAGCAGCTTAGCTGGGGGAGCGAACACCGGGGAGCTGTTTTTT
CASSLAGGANTGELFF
>NA|NA|TRBJ1-6|TRBV28
TGTGCCAGCAGTTATCTGTCCGGACGTAATTCACCCCTCCACTTT
CASSYLSGRNSPLHF
>NA|TRBD1|TRBJ1-6|TRBV7-2
TGTGCCAGCAGCTTGGGGGGACAGGGGAACTCACCCCTCCACTTT
CASSLGGQGNSPLHF
>once|TRBD1|TRBJ1-5|TRBV2
TGTGCCAGCAGTGGGGGACAGGGGGCGAGTCAGCCCCAGCATTTT
CASSGGQGASQPQHF
>NA|TRBD1|TRBJ2-2|TRBV30
TGTGCCTGGACCCGGGACAGGGAGGGTTGGGGGGAGCTGTTTTTT
CAWTRDREGWGELFF
>NA|TRBD1|TRBJ2-2|TRBV27
TGTGCCAGCAGTACATTCCCGGGACAGGGTGCCCCCGGGGAGCTGTTTTTT
CASSTFPGQGAPGELFF
>NA|NA|TRBJ2-7|TRBV7-2
TGTGCCAGCAGCCCCGATACCTCCTACGAGCAGTACTTC
CASSPDTSYEQYF
>NA|NA|TRBJ1-1|TRBV30
TGTGCCTGGAGTGTAGACCGTATTCCCGCGGCTGAAGCTTTCTTT
CAWSVDRIPAAEAFF
>NA|NA|TRBJ1-2|TRBV5-1
TGCGCCAGCAGCTTCGAAGGTGGCTACACCTTC
CASSFEGGYTF
>NA|TRBD1|TRBJ2-7|TRBV6-2/TRBV6-3
TGTGCCAGCAGTTACCACCGGGACAGGGACTACGAGCAGTACTTC
CASSYHRDRDYEQYF
>NA|NA|TRBJ2-5|TRBV23-1
TGCGCCAGCACCCAACGGGGGACAGCCCAAGAGACCCAGTACTTC
CASTQRGTAQETQYF
>NA|NA|TRBJ1-2|TRBV3-1/TRBV3-2
TGTGCCAGCAGCCAAGGGCAGGGAGTGAACTATGGCTACACCTTC
CASSQGQGVNYGYTF
>NA|NA|TRBJ2-4|TRBV30
TGTGCCTGGGGGGACTGGTCAAGGGCCAAAAACATTCAGTACTTC
CAWGDWSRAKNIQYF
>NA|TRBD2|TRBJ2-3|TRBV27
TGTGCCAGCACCCAACTAGCGGGGGGGCGGAGGTCAGATACGCAGTATTTT
CASTQLAGGRRSDTQYF
>NA|TRBD1|TRBJ2-1|TRBV24-1
TGTGCCACCAGTGATTCAACAGGGGGCTCCTACAATGAGCAGTTCTTC
CATSDSTGGSYNEQFF
>NA|NA|TRBJ2-1|TRBV5-1
TGCGCCAGCAGCTTGAATGCAGGGCTGGGGGGCAATGAGCAGTTCTTC
CASSLNAGLGGNEQFF
>few|NA|TRBJ2-1|TRBV7-3
TGTGCCAGCAGCTTAAATGACAGGATCAATGAGCAGTTCTTC
CASSLNDRINEQFF
>NA|NA|TRBJ2-5|TRBV28
TGTGCCAGCAGTAGTACGTGGTCCGAGACCCAGTACTTC
CASSSTWSETQYF
>NA|NA|TRBJ1-5|TRBV30
TGTGCCTGGACGGGGGGGGGCAATCAGCCCCAGCATTTT
CAWTGGGNQPQHF